This record looks at one TCR beta chain sequence and its context. No cognate antigen has been identified for it. No base quality information exists; no much larger clone differs at one position. Trimming removed 1 base from V and 4 bases from J; the gene matches leave 6 bases unexplained. For CDR1 and CDR2, the germline V gene lists SGHNT and YENEEA. Its CDR3 holds 16 amino acids, cysteine through phenylalanine. Just CDR3 DNA is preserved here, 48 bases in frame from base 1. The data derive from a study of cytomegalovirus exposure and HLA in healthy donors (dated by TCRdb to 2016 to 2017). About the full investigation: An earlier analysis of fewer than 750 of the donors reported around 280 Gb of sequence data and 95 million to 140 million unique TCR beta sequences obtained from 180 million or so T cells. Roughly 300 gigabases of sequencing data and approximately 85 million unique TCR sequences were included in an early release covering over 600 HLA-typed donors. The genetic ancestry cluster associated with self-reported Caucasian donors included about 84% of the 300 to 400 genotyped donors. The aim of the study was to test whether cataloging public T cell receptors could identify signatures of past pathogen exposure. The T cell repertoires of around 730 subjects were profiled by immunosequencing and related to cytomegalovirus serostatus. Along with the roughly 710-subject first cohort, a separate validation cohort of over a hundred different subjects was used. To predict cytomegalovirus infection status, the study brought together high-throughput TCR immunosequencing, statistical association of individual TCRs with disease status, and machine learning. A later analysis re-examined previously published TCR beta repertoires from just over 650 donors and added high-resolution HLA genotyping to investigate patterns of TCR occurrence. Rather than using new phenotypic data, the later analysis identified candidate immune exposures from TCR beta sequences and from how often those sequences occurred across donors. An earlier analysis of roughly 600 of the donors used high-throughput TCR beta sequencing to judge whether each TCR beta V gene segment behaved as functional or pseudogenic. Donor age, sex, ethnicity and CMV serostatus were collected together with the repertoire data. In a later genetic analysis, genome-wide SNP genotypes for about 55% of the roughly 700 donors were used, and that subset was treated as a discovery cohort. All discovery cohort repertoires had been generated using a single sequencing platform. Both class I and class II loci were covered by HLA typing, at four-digit resolution. The number of donors typed differed by locus, with roughly 629-640 for A, B, C, DRB1 and DQB1, 522 for DQA1, 606 for DPA1, and around 450 for DPB1. Several DR-DQ haplotypes were treated as single units for association and clustering because of strong linkage in the cohort. Among some 400 genotyped donors of the cohort, an average of about 240,000 unique TCR beta nucleotide sequences was sequenced per donor, of which roughly 18% were non-productive. The full study reports these points: In vitro tests confirmed that a few of the cytomegalovirus-associated TCR beta chains recognize cytomegalovirus antigens. In a later analysis, some 18,000 TCR beta sequences were associated with specific HLA alleles at a false discovery rate of 0.05. A group of highly shared sequence variants was considered likely to be a technical artifact of the sequencing pipeline. In a later analysis, most CMV-associated TCR beta chains were found to appear HLA-restricted, with HLA associations seemingly driven largely by CMV exposure. Correlated functional status among segregating V segments might be attributable to linkage disequilibrium, but an unknown experimental factor could not be ruled out. Because HLA typing was missing for some donors at each locus, association tests included only the typed subset. A later analysis reported that several top co-occurrence clusters appeared linked to parvovirus B19, influenza, CMV and Epstein-Barr virus. Most TCR sequences were observed very rarely across donors, whereas some public TCRs were present in many individuals. Assigning TCR associations to individual alleles was difficult when HLA alleles, especially DR and DQ, strongly co-occurred. In a later analysis, TCR association rates were found to vary across HLA loci, with the most associated TCRs seen for DRB1 alleles and the fewest for HLA-C alleles. The presence/absence analyses assumed that sequencing depth was roughly uniform across donors, and that assumption may not be true. V-gene and J-gene trimming of TCR beta chains was associated with a missense DCLRE1C variant in a later genetic analysis, and the association was replicated in an independent cohort. In an earlier analysis of approximately 590 of the donors, most TCR beta V segments appeared in productive rearrangements about 87% or about 30% of the time, broadly matching IMGT annotations. Some IMGT-functional V segments, including TRBV6-2 and TRBV6-3, could not be told apart with the 87-base-pair reads, so those segments were excluded. In a later analysis, HLA-associated TCR beta chains were found to be more clonally expanded and to have lower generation probabilities than equally common non-associated chains. A further reported finding was that TCR beta sequences accurately predicted the HLA-A and HLA-B alleles for most subjects in the first cohort. Because counts were too low, fewer than 20 rarely observed V segments, including chromosome 9 orphons, were excluded from the earlier analysis of roughly 580 of the donors. For the cohort, immune exposure information was limited to CMV serostatus. A later genetic analysis reported fewer N-insertions in productive TCRs among donors in an Asian-associated ancestry cluster than the roughly 720-donor mean. Cytomegalovirus status was reported to be diagnosed by the classifier with high specificity and sensitivity in both the original and validation cohorts. The authors suggested that the approach could potentially be extended to other disease states and immunological phenotypes. The cohort was sequenced for TCR beta chains only, and without alpha or paired-chain data the features that could be detected were limited. The study gave a list of around 170 TCR beta chains associated with cytomegalovirus.

Receptors were amplified or captured by the immunoSEQ multiplex PCR assay. For the multiplex PCR, a mixture combining 60 forward primers for TCR Vbeta segments and 13 reverse primers for TCR Jbeta segments was used. The CDR3 region of rearranged TCR beta genes was amplified from genomic DNA by a multiplex PCR assay. The Illumina HiSeq System was used to sequence the amplified TCR beta libraries as 87-base-pair reads. In the paper's pipeline: A later analysis counted about 80 million unique TCR beta chains across the 550 to 750 repertoires, and 10 million to 11 million of these chains were shared by at least two donors. Raw reads were error-corrected and collapsed into unique sequences with a nearest-neighbor algorithm that merged closely related sequences to remove PCR and sequencing errors. V, D and J gene segments were assigned by aligning CDR3 sequences to IMGT reference sequences. For a sequence to be retained, at least a six-nucleotide match to both a V gene segment and a J gene segment was required. Rearrangements were classified as productive when the CDR3 lacked stop codons and remained in frame with V and J, and all other rearrangements were classified as non-productive. CDR3 was defined according to IMGT convention as the region running from the second conserved V-encoded cysteine to the conserved J-encoded phenylalanine. The earlier analysis of some 600 of the donors excluded sequences that lacked an unambiguous match to a single V gene segment. An earlier analysis of 587 of the donors called V segments functional above 56.7% productive rearrangements and segregating when the between-donor standard deviation exceeded 5%. To diagnose cytomegalovirus status from the catalog of TCR beta chain sequences, a statistical classification framework was built. In a later analysis, TCR nucleotide sequences were compared against IMGT/GENE-DB human TR gene sequences so that V and J genes could be assigned. In a later analysis, CDR3 sequences and most-parsimonious VDJ recombination scenarios were assigned using the TCRdist pipeline. In a later analysis, each TCR beta chain was defined by its CDR3 amino acid sequence together with its V-gene family, and reads lacking a unique V-gene family were excluded. As a way to deal with suspected cross-contamination and a sequencing artifact, a later analysis dropped hundreds of nucleotide sequences that were highly shared and had low generation probability. A later analysis calculated a clonal expansion index for each public chain from normalized within-repertoire ranks of inferred template counts. A later analysis computed generation probabilities with a VDJ recombination model fitted to out-of-frame rearrangements, and checked the results against IGoR. In a later analysis, TCR-TCR, TCR-HLA and TCR-CMV co-occurrence was scored with hypergeometric tests, and a repertoire-size bias correction was applied to TCR pairs. To estimate false discovery rates, a later analysis permuted the HLA or CMV assignments 20 times. In a later analysis, co-occurring TCRs were grouped using DBSCAN, and TCRdist sequence similarity was added for clustering within HLA-allele-positive subsets. Co-occurrence clustering excluded repertoires with fewer than 30,000 or more than 120,000 public chains, plus five with anomalous nucleotide sharing. As stored in TCRdb, this immuneACCESS dataset retains in-frame rearrangements with V and J assigned. A fraction of the clones does not appear; measured against another copy, unresolved V genes explain less than half of the discrepancy, and the remainder lacks a known reason. Clone size and V and J calls were adopted from that table, with D and trimming inferred from the DNA. The table for this sample lists roughly 170,000 clones; 77% of them were counted only once. Approximately 1.5% of the sample lies in the top ten.

The cohort comprised around 700 healthy bone marrow donors. At the time of sampling, every cohort member was nominally healthy, though immune exposures that went unrecorded were likely present. The donor tested CMV seropositive, placing the donor among the 250 to 350 seropositive members of the cohort. Every donor gave a peripheral blood sample, and the peripheral blood mononuclear cells from that sample were used for TCR beta sequencing. Genomic DNA was extracted from the blood cell samples with the Qiagen DNeasy Blood Extraction Kit. This TCR derives from a woman aged 25-40 years in good health and CMV-seropositive. The sequence links TRBV11-3 to TRBJ1-4; 7 junctional bases match TRBD1. Sequencing used PBMCs. The CDR3 region has the sequence CASSLGQQGINEKLFF. Read as DNA, the sequence is TGTGCCAGCAGCTTAGGCCAACAGGGGATTAATGAAAAACTGTTTTTT. Reference TRBV11-3 and TRBJ1-4 proteins supply the regions before and after the CDR3; the full variable domain is: EAGVVQSPRYKIIEKKQPVAFWCNPISGHNTLYWYLQNLGQGPELLIRYENEEAVDDSQLPKDRFSAERLKGVDSTLKIQPAELGDSAVYLCASSLGQQGINEKLFFGSGTQLSVL.